Listed below are T cell receptor beta chains from one sample, sequenced in a study of identical twins. One entry per CDR3 protein results from TCRdb running MiXCR on the 5' RACE reads. The profile shows approximately 220,000 distinct CDR3 sequences, about a tenth of them singletons. Sequencing input: memory (CD45RO+) T cells sorted from blood. The source is a woman aged 18-30 years in good health. Each CDR3 is given with its conserved first and last residue. Each record gives: J gene, D gene, clone size, V gene, CDR3 protein, CDR3 DNA. D genes are given only for firm matches. Clone size is shown for a subset of rows, as once, few, many or a class of expanded clone.

TRBJ1-2,TRBD1,few,TRBV25-1,CASSSPGQGQGYGYTF,TGTGCCAGCAGTAGCCCCGGACAGGGGCAAGGATATGGCTACACCTTC
TRBJ2-5,TRBD2,many,TRBV12-3/TRBV12-4,CASSFLGLAKETQYF,TGTGCCAGCAGTTTCTTGGGACTAGCGAAAGAGACCCAGTACTTC
TRBJ1-1,TRBD1,many,TRBV12-3/TRBV12-4,CASRGGQLNTEAFF,TGTGCCAGCAGAGGGGGACAGCTGAACACTGAAGCTTTCTTT
TRBJ2-3,NA,once,TRBV27,CASSLDAFYTDTQYF,TGTGCCAGCAGTTTAGATGCATTCTACACAGATACGCAGTATTTT
TRBJ2-1,NA,few,TRBV7-2,CASSSRTSEQFF,TGTGCCAGCAGCTCCCGGACTTCCGAGCAGTTCTTC
TRBJ2-3,NA,NA,TRBV15,CATRGAEDTQYF,TGTGCCACCCGGGGGGCGGAGGATACGCAGTATTTT
TRBJ2-7,TRBD1,few,TRBV5-1,CASSLQGATDYEQYF,TGCGCCAGCAGCTTGCAGGGGGCCACCGACTACGAGCAGTACTTC
TRBJ2-1,NA,few,TRBV14,CASSQLLEQFF,TGTGCCAGCAGCCAACTCCTTGAGCAGTTCTTC
TRBJ2-2,NA,many,TRBV12-3/TRBV12-4,CASSKGTGELFF,TGTGCCAGCAGTAAGGGCACCGGGGAGCTGTTTTTT
TRBJ2-7,NA,NA,TRBV20-1,CSATLLTGNSYEQYF,TGCAGTGCTACCCTCCTGACAGGAAACTCCTACGAGCAGTACTTC
TRBJ2-3,NA,NA,TRBV5-8,CASSLKGAFTQYF,TGTGCCAGCAGCTTGAAGGGCGCTTTTACGCAGTATTTT
TRBJ1-2,TRBD1,many,TRBV12-3/TRBV12-4,CASSFRRGQRGYTF,TGTGCCAGCAGTTTCCGGAGGGGGCAGAGGGGCTACACCTTC
TRBJ2-5,TRBD1,many,TRBV6-6,CASRTGMKETQYF,TGTGCCAGCAGGACAGGGATGAAAGAGACCCAGTACTTC
TRBJ1-1,NA,few,TRBV15,CATSRAILSGGNTEAFF,TGTGCCACCAGCAGAGCCATATTAAGTGGGGGGAACACTGAAGCTTTCTTT
TRBJ1-5,NA,many,TRBV30,CAWSLSAVQPQHF,TGTGCCTGGAGCCTTTCGGCCGTCCAGCCCCAGCATTTT
TRBJ2-7,TRBD2,few,TRBV20-1,CSARPQRGVPSFTSYEQYF,TGCAGTGCGCGACCTCAGCGGGGGGTCCCTTCCTTTACCTCCTACGAGCAGTACTTC